Below are 17 T cell receptor beta chains sequenced from a single sample in a study of glioma-infiltrating T cells after dendritic cell vaccination. Profiled with immunoSEQ multiplex PCR; TCRdb holds only in-frame clones, not every one. This sample yields 91,000 or so clones, of which more than 70% are seen a single time; under 6.5% belongs to the top ten. The time point here: after dendritic cell vaccination, including at tumor progression/relapse. The specimen comprised blood, sampled after dendritic cell vaccination. These receptors originate from a human donor with glioblastoma.

The gene calls are TRBV28 and TRBJ2-7; 7 bases fit TRBD2. CDR3 length equals 14 residues. Trimming at V came to 8 bases and at J to 3 bases, leaving 10 bases not matched to a gene. The germline CDR1 and CDR2 sequences are MDHEN and SYDVKM. This chain's CDR3 is CASSVSGQNYEQYF. The CDR3 DNA reads as TGTGCCAGCTCCGTTAGCGGGCAGAACTACGAGCAGTACTTC.

The V and J genes are TRBV18 and TRBJ1-1; tentatively, D is TRBD1 (6 bases). Germline V gene data show CDR1 as KGHSH and CDR2 as LQKENI. V shed 0 bases and J shed 1 base, with 9 bases lying between them. This CDR3 has 15 amino acids. The CDR3 is CASSPPGHGNTEAFF. CDR3 nucleotides: TGTGCCAGCTCACCACCGGGACACGGGAACACTGAAGCTTTCTTT. The full variable domain, its missing parts supplied by reference TRBV18 and TRBJ1-1, is NAGVMQNPRHLVRRRGQEARLRCSPMKGHSHVYWYRQLPEEGLKFMVYLQKENIIDESGMPKERFSAEFPKEGPSILRIQQVVRGDSAAYFCASSPPGHGNTEAFFGQGTRLTVV.

The rearrangement joins TRBV5-1 to TRBJ2-7, with 7 bases identical to TRBD2. Germline CDR1 is SGHRS and CDR2 is YFSETQ. CDR3 length: 17 residues. V lost 0 bases to trimming and J lost 1 base; unmatched junction nucleotides: 10. The CDR3 sequence: CASSLAVGTTFSYEQYF. The CDR3, as DNA: TGCGCCAGCAGCTTGGCCGTAGGGACTACCTTTTCCTACGAGCAGTACTTC.

The sample holds a few counts of this clone. The chain uses TRBV7-9 and TRBJ1-2; 7 bases line up with TRBD1. CDR1 and CDR2 (germline): SEHNR, FQNEAQ (reference sequence). After removal of 4 bases from V and 6 bases from J, the junction contained 11 bases not matched to a gene. The CDR3 covers 15 residues. Written as DNA, the CDR3 is TGTGCCAGCAGCTCAAAAGGATCCGGGACAGATGGCTACACCTTC. Protein sequence: CASSSKGSGTDGYTF.

Concerning this clone itself: This clone may be a read error of a much larger clone one base away. The chain uses TRBV19 and TRBJ2-5; weak D call: TRBD1 (5 bases). The DNA matches TRBJ2-7 better at its end, which makes the J call doubtful. This CDR3 is 15 amino acids long. The germline V gene has CDR1 LNHDA and CDR2 SQIVND (reference sequence). CDR3 DNA: TGTGCCAGTAGCGTACGGCAGGGAACTATCTACGAGCAGTACTTC. This translates into CASSVRQGTIYEQYF.

The rearrangement links TRBV27 to TRBJ2-7; 15 bases are shared with TRBD2. This CDR3 region has 16 residues. The germline gives CDR1 MNHEY, CDR2 SMNVEV (reference sequence). J was trimmed by 6 bases and V by 5 bases; bases with no gene match: 8. CDR3 protein: CASSHGLAGGLAEQYF. The CDR3 nucleotides are TGTGCCAGCAGTCACGGACTAGCGGGGGGGCTCGCCGAGCAGTACTTC.

The J gene is TRBJ2-2, the V gene TRBV2; D is undetermined. The V end was cut by 6 bases, the J end by 2 bases, with 7 bases between. This CDR3 spans 13 amino acids. CDR1 and CDR2 from the germline V gene are SNHLY and FYNNEI. The CDR3 region is CASSSTNTGELFF. The DNA of the CDR3 is TGTGCCAGCAGCTCGACTAACACCGGGGAGCTGTTTTTT. Looking up the rest from reference TRBV2 and TRBJ2-2 gives the full variable domain: EPEVTQTPSHQVTQMGQEVILRCVPISNHLYFYWYRQILGQKVEFLVSFYNNEISEKSEIFDDQFSVERPDGSNFTLKIRSTKLEDSAMYFCASSSTNTGELFFGEGSRLTVL.

This clone was observed a few times. This chain connects TRBV5-1 to TRBJ1-3, with 7 positions matching TRBD1. Germline V gene lookup returns CDR1 SGHRS and CDR2 YFSETQ. The V gene end was trimmed by 3 bases and the J gene end by 4 bases; junction bases not matched to a gene: 7. The CDR3 extends over 15 amino acids. The CDR3 DNA reads as TGCGCCAGCAGCTCCATGAGGGGGCTCGGAAACACCATATATTTT. It codes for CASSSMRGLGNTIYF.

The rearrangement joins TRBV10-2 to TRBJ1-1; tentative D call: TRBD1 (6 bases). Trimming left V 7 bases short and J 0 bases short, with 12 bases between. The CDR3 consists of 14 residues. Germline-derived CDR1 and CDR2 are WSHSY and SAAADI. CDR3 sequence: CASNRQDMNTEAFF. The CDR3 DNA sequence: TGCGCCAGCAATAGACAGGACATGAACACTGAAGCTTTCTTT.

CDR3 nucleotide sequence: TGTGCCAGCAGCCCCGGGGGGTCGGACATTCAGTACTTC. Amino acids: CASSPGGSDIQYF. The V gene is TRBV7-9, the J gene TRBJ2-4, with TRBD2 identical over 7 bases. This CDR3 contains 13 residues. Germline-derived CDR1 and CDR2 are SEHNR and FQNEAQ (reference sequence). Trimming cost V 5 bases and J 8 bases; bases outside gene matches: 6.

The chain is built from TRBV2 and TRBJ1-2; 10 bases are a match to TRBD1. This CDR3 is built from 13 residues. CDR1 and CDR2 from the germline V gene are SNHLY and FYNNEI. V shed 9 bases, J shed 3 bases, and the junction held 4 bases outside the gene matches. The CDR3 DNA sequence: TGTGCCAGGTGGGACAGGGGAGACTATGGCTACACCTTC. Translated, it gives CARWDRGDYGYTF.

CDR3 in DNA: TGTGCCACCAGCAGAGGGACTAGCGGGAGGGGCGAAGAGACCCAGTACTTC. The encoded protein is CATSRGTSGRGEETQYF. The rearrangement links TRBV15 to TRBJ2-5; TRBD2 aligns across 15 bases. CDR3 length: 17 residues. Per the germline V gene, CDR1 is LNHNV and CDR2 is YYDKDF (reference sequence). The ends lost 1 base at V and 3 bases at J; junction bases unmatched: 3.

V usage is TRBV19 and J usage is TRBJ2-5; 7 bases align to TRBD2. The CDR3 is made up of 15 amino acids. Germline V lookup: CDR1 LNHDA, CDR2 SQIVND (reference sequence). J lost 0 bases, V lost 4 bases, and 5 bases had no gene match. CDR3 nucleotide sequence: TGTGCCAGTAGTAATAGCGGGCGGTACCAAGAGACCCAGTACTTC. As protein: CASSNSGRYQETQYF. The variable domain in full, with the rest retrieved from reference TRBV19 and TRBJ2-5, is DGGITQSPKYLFRKEGQNVTLSCEQNLNHDAMYWYRQDPGQGLRLIYYSQIVNDFQKGDIAEGYSVSREKKESFPLTVTSAQKNPTAFYLCASSNSGRYQETQYFGPGTRLLVL.

The chain recombines TRBV10-2 with TRBJ2-3; D possibly corresponds to TRBD2 (6 bases). Per the germline V gene, CDR1 is WSHSY and CDR2 is SAAADI. The germline V and J ends were trimmed by 0 bases and 1 base, with 14 bases remaining between them. The CDR3 length is 17 residues. In DNA form, the CDR3 reads TGCGCCAGCAGTGAGTCGAGGGGCGGGACCCGCACAGATACGCAGTATTTT. Translation: CASSESRGGTRTDTQYF.

The V and J genes are TRBV18 and TRBJ1-3; 9 nucleotides line up with TRBD1. The CDR3 is 17 amino acids. Germline CDR1 is KGHSH and CDR2 is LQKENI. J lost 0 bases, V lost 4 bases, and 7 bases had no gene match. This chain's CDR3 is CASSRGQGLSSGNTIYF. The CDR3 nucleotides read TGTGCCAGCTCACGGGGACAGGGATTAAGCTCTGGAAACACCATATATTTT.

CDR3 protein: CASSVGAWDTEAFF. CDR3 sequence (DNA): TGTGCCAGCAGTGTGGGGGCGTGGGACACTGAAGCTTTCTTT. The V call is TRBV6-1, the J call TRBJ1-1; the D gene is possibly TRBD1 (6 bases). This CDR3 spans 14 amino acids. V was pared by 4 bases and J by 3 bases, with 12 bases between. From germline, CDR1 is MNHNS and CDR2 SASEGT.

This clone was detected a few times. This chain uses TRBV27 with TRBJ2-7; a possible D gene is TRBD2 (7 bases). The germline V and J ends were trimmed by 1 base and 6 bases, with 22 bases remaining between them. Germline CDR1 and CDR2: MNHEY and SMNVEV (reference sequence). This CDR3 region has 17 residues. The DNA for the CDR3 is TGTGCCAGCAGTTTATTACCAGGGGCGGGAGAAATCGGCGAGCAGTACTTC. Protein: CASSLLPGAGEIGEQYF.